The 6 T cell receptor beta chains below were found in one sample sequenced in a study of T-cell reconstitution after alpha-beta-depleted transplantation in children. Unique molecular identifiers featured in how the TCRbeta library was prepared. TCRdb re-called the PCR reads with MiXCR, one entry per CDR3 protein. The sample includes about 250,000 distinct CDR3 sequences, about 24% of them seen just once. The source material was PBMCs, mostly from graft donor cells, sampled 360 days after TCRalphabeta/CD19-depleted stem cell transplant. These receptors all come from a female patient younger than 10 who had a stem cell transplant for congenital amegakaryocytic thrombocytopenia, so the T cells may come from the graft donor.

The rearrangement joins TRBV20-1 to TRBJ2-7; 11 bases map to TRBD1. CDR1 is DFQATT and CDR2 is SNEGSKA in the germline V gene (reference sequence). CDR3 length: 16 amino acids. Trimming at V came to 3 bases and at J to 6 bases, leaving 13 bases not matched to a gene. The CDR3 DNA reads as TGCAGTGCTAGTCCTCCATGGACAGGGGGCGGGGGCGAGCAGTACTTC. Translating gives CSASPPWTGGGGEQYF.

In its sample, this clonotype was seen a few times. The CDR3 loop reads CASSARAGNTIYF. The CDR3 DNA sequence: TGTGCCAGCAGCGCGAGGGCCGGAAACACCATATATTTT. The rearrangement joins TRBV9 to TRBJ1-3, with D unresolved. V shed 3 bases and J shed 4 bases, with 8 bases lying between them. The CDR3 covers 13 residues. The germline V gene has CDR1 SGDLS and CDR2 YYNGEE.

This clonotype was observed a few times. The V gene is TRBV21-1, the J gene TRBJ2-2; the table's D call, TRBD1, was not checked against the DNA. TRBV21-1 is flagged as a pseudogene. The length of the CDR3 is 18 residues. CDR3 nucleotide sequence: TGTGCCAGACTTTCAGCTGGTAGGACAGCGTCGAACACCGGGGAGCTGTTTTTT. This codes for CARLSAGRTASNTGELFF.

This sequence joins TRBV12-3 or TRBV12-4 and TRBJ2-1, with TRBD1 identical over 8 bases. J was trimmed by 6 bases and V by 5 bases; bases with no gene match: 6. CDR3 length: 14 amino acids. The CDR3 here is CASSHGQGGNEQFF. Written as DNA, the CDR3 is TGTGCCAGCAGTCACGGACAGGGAGGCAATGAGCAGTTCTTC.

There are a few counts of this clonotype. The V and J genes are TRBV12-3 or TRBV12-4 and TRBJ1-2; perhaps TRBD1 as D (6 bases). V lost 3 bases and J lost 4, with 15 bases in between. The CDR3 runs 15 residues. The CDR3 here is CASSFLSGTIYGYTF. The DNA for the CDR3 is TGTGCCAGCAGTTTTCTATCCGGGACAATCTATGGCTACACCTTC.

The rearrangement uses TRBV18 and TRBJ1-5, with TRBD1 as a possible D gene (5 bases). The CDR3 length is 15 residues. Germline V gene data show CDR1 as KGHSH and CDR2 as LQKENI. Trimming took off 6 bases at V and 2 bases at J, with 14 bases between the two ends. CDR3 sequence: CASSPSGGGNQPQHF. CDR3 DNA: TGTGCCAGCTCCCCTTCGGGGGGGGGCAATCAGCCCCAGCATTTT.